These 3 T cell receptor beta chains were all obtained from the same sample, sequenced in a study of blood T cell repertoires in COVID-19. Sequencing used immunoSEQ multiplex PCR; TCRdb keeps in-frame clones, though not all of them. In the table there are about 160,000 clones, 92% of which are singletons. The sample taken for sequencing was peripheral blood. Every receptor here comes from a man aged 25-45 years with COVID-19, enrolled during active disease.

This chain connects TRBV30 to TRBJ2-1, with TRBD2 matching over 9 bases. From germline, CDR1 is GTSNPN and CDR2 SVGIG (reference sequence). Trimming removed 5 bases from V and 9 bases from J; junction bases left unmatched: 14. The CDR3 totals 15 residues. Here the CDR3 DNA reads TGTGCCTGGGCGAGTCGCGGGAGGGCCTCGGGTGAGCAGTTCTTC. This gives the protein CAWASRGRASGEQFF.

CDR3 sequence: CASSYVISGNTIYF. The CDR3 DNA reads TGTGCCAGCAGTTACGTCATCTCTGGAAACACCATATATTTT. This chain connects TRBV6-5 to TRBJ1-3; D is undetermined. The CDR3 contains 14 residues. The V end lost 2 bases, the J end lost 0 bases, and 5 bases lay between the germline ends. Germline V CDR1 and CDR2: MNHEY, SVGAGI.

This clone was seen only once. The rearrangement uses TRBV29-1 and TRBJ1-1, with a possible D match to TRBD1 (6 bases). Germline V gives CDR1 SQVTM, CDR2 ANQGSEA. This CDR3 is built from 14 residues. V dropped 6 bases and J dropped 5 bases, with 19 bases sitting between them. The CDR3 loop is CSVASGQTRTEAFF. The CDR3 DNA reads as TGCAGCGTAGCCTCAGGACAGACGAGGACTGAAGCTTTCTTT.